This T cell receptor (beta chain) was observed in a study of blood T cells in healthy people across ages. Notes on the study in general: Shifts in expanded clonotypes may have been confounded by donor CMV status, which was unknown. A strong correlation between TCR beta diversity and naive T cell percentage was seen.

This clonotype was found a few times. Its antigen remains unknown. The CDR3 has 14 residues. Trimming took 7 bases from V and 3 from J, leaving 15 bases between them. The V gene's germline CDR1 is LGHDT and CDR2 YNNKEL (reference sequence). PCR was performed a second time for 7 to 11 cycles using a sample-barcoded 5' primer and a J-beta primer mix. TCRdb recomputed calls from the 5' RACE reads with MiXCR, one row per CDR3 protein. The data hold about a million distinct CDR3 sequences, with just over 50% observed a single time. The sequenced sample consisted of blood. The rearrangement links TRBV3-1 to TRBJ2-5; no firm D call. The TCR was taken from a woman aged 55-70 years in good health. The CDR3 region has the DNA TGTGCCAGCAAAAGAAGAGATGTCAAAGAGACCCAGTACTTC. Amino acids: CASKRRDVKETQYF.